This entry is about one T cell receptor (beta chain). Its matching antigen is unknown. The source of the sample is a study of Ad26.COV2.S vaccination and SARS-CoV-2 variants. Study results and caveats: After vaccination, reports described spike-specific CD8+ and CD4+ T cell responses as showing substantial breadth.

Sequencing was performed with immunoSEQ multiplex PCR; in TCRdb, only in-frame clones are kept and a portion is missing. The data show 500,000 or so clones, roughly 89% seen once. Documented treatment: around 19 received Ad26.COV2.S at low or high dose, single or two shots; about 5 received placebo; per-sample allocation not given. The samples were gathered on day 63 after the first injection of vaccine or placebo. Ad26 vector vaccine expressed Wuhan-strain SARS-CoV-2 spike. The receptor's source is a person aged 18 to 65 who received the Ad26.COV2.S COVID-19 vaccine or a placebo. Source: peripheral blood, taken in a trial of Ad26.COV2.S vaccine versus placebo.

The CDR3 nucleotides read TGTGCCAGCAGCTTTGGGGGCCCTAGCGGACTAGCCAAAAACATTCAGTACTTC. Encoded protein: CASSFGGPSGLAKNIQYF. The gene calls are TRBV7-2 and TRBJ2-4, with a possible D match to TRBD2 (7 bases). The CDR3 length is 18 residues. Germline loops: CDR1 SGHTA, CDR2 FQGNSA. V lost 3 bases to trimming and J lost 0 bases, with 18 bases between them. The full variable domain, its missing parts supplied by reference TRBV7-2 and TRBJ2-4, is GAGVSQSPSNKVTEKGKDVELRCDPISGHTALYWYRQSLGQGLEFLIYFQGNSAPDKSGLPSDRFSAERTGGSVSTLTIQRTQQEDSAVYLCASSFGGPSGLAKNIQYFGAGTRLSVL.